The T cell receptor (beta chain) described here comes from a study of T and B cells in COVID-19 patients. For the study at large: Peripheral blood came from COVID-19 patients with active infection or after recovery.

This clonotype is medium-sized in the sample. What it binds is not known. Regarding the study as a whole: In COVID-19 patients, T cell receptor beta variable and joining gene use was reportedly strongly skewed. Clonality of TRB repertoires was high in active COVID-19; recovery brought above-healthy diversity and richness. Blood from mildly ill patients while symptomatic, and early samples from severe cases, were scarce.

TRB rearrangements were amplified by multiplex PCR with BIOMED2 TRB-A/B primers. Using its own MiXCR run on the multiplex PCR reads, TCRdb lists one record per CDR3 protein. This sample has 3,800 or so distinct CDR3 sequences, with around 20% found just once. TRB was amplified from about 250-500 ng of blood genomic DNA. The TCR comes from a human donor with active COVID-19. The material sequenced was blood.

The CDR3 loop is CASSPLRGTSGNTIYF. CDR3 bases: TGTGCCAGCTCACCACTGCGGGGCACCTCTGGAAACACCATATATTTT. The V call is TRBV18, the J call TRBJ1-3; D perhaps matches TRBD1 (5 bases). The CDR3 totals 16 residues. The V and J ends lost 1 base and 0 bases respectively, with 10 bases between them. Germline CDR1 and CDR2: KGHSH and LQKENI.